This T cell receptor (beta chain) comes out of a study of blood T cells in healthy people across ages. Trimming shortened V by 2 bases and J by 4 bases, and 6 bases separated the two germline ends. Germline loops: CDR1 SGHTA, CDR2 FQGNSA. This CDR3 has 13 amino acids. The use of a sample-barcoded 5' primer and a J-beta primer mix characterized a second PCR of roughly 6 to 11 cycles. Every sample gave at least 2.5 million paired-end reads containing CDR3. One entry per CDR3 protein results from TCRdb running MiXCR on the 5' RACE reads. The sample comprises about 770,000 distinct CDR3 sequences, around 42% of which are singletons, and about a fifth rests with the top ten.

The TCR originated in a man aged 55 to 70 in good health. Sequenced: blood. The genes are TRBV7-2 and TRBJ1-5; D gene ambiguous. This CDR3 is CASSLRKNQPQHF. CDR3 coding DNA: TGTGCCAGCAGCTTACGGAAAAATCAGCCCCAGCATTTT.